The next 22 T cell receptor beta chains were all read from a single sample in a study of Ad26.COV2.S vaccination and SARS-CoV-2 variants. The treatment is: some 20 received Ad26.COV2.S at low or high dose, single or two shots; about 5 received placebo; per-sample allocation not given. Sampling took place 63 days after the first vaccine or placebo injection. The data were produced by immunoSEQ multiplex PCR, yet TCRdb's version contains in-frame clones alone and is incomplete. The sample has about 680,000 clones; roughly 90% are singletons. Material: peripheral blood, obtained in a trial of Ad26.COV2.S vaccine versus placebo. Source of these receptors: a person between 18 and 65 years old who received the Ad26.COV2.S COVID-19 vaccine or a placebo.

CDR3 residues: CASSQEGGASSSYNEQFF. The CDR3 coding sequence is TGCGCCAGCAGCCAAGAGGGAGGAGCGTCGAGCTCCTACAATGAGCAGTTCTTC. The J gene is TRBJ2-1, the V gene TRBV4-3; possible D gene TRBD2, 6 bases. The length of the CDR3 is 18 residues. In germline, CDR1 is LGHNA, CDR2 YSLEER. V was shortened by 0 bases and J by 0 bases, with 15 bases between the two germline ends.

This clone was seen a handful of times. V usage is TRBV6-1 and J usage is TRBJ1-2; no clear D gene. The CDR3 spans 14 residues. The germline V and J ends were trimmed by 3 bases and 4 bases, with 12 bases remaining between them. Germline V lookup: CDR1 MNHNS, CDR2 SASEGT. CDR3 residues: CASSEGVVAYGYTF. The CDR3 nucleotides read TGTGCCAGCAGTGAGGGAGTAGTGGCCTATGGCTACACCTTC.

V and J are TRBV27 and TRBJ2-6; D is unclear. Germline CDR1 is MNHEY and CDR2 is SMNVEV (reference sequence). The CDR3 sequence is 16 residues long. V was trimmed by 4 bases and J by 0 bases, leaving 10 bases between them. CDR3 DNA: TGTGCCAGCAGTTCAAACATGTTCTCTGGGGCCAACGTCCTGACTTTC. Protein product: CASSSNMFSGANVLTF.

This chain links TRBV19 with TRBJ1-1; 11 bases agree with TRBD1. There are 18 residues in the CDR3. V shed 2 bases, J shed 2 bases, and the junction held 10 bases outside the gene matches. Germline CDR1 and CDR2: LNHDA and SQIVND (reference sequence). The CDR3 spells CASSIPRTGGDYNTEAFF. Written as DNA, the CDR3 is TGTGCCAGTAGTATACCCAGGACAGGGGGCGATTATAACACTGAAGCTTTCTTT.

CDR3 sequence reads: CASSVVGGELFF. CDR3 in DNA: TGTGCCAGCAGCGTAGTCGGCGGGGAGCTGTTTTTT. The chain combines TRBV9 with TRBJ2-2; D uncertain. Germline CDR1 and CDR2: SGDLS and YYNGEE. The V end was cut by 0 bases, the J end by 7 bases, with 4 bases between. The CDR3 length is 12 residues.

The CDR3 is CASSIPGGYYGYTF. The CDR3 nucleotides are TGTGCCAGCAGCATCCCGGGGGGGTATTATGGCTACACCTTC. The chain recombines TRBV9 with TRBJ1-2, with D possibly being TRBD1 (5 bases). In germline, CDR1 is SGDLS, CDR2 YYNGEE. The CDR3 contains 14 residues. Trimming removed 4 bases at V and 5 bases at J, with 15 bases between.

The CDR3 spells CAITRDRGSGELFF. In DNA, the CDR3 is TGTGCCATCACACGTGACAGGGGCTCCGGGGAGCTGTTTTTT. V and J are TRBV10-3 and TRBJ2-2; TRBD1 matches at 8 bases. The germline V gene encodes CDR1 ENHRY and CDR2 SYGVKD. CDR3 size: 14 residues. J lost 6 bases, V lost 7 bases, and 7 bases had no gene match.

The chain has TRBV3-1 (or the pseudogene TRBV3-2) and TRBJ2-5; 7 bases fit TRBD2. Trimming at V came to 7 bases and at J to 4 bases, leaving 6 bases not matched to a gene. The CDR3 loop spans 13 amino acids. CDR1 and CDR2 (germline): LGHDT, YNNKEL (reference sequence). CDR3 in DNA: TGTGCCAGCAACTTTGGGGGGGTAGAGACCCAGTACTTC. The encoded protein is CASNFGGVETQYF.

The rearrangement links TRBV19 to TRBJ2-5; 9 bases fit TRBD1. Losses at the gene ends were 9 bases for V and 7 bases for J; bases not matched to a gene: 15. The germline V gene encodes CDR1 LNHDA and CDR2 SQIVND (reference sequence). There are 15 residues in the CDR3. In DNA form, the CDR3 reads TGTGCCAGCGGGACCACTACAGGGGGCGCTGGGACCCAGTACTTC. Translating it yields CASGTTTGGAGTQYF.

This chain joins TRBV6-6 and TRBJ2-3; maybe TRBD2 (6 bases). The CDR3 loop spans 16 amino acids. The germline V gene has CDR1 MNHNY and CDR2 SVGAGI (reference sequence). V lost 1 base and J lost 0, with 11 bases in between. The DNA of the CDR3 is TGTGCCAGCAGTTACTTGACCGGGACTAGCACAGATACGCAGTATTTT. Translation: CASSYLTGTSTDTQYF.

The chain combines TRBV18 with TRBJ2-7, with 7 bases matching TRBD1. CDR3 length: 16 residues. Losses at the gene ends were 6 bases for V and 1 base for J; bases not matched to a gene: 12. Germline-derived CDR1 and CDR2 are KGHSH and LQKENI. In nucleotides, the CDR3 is TGTGCCAGCTCTCTACAGGGGCAGGTTGGGTCCTACGAGCAGTACTTC. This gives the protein CASSLQGQVGSYEQYF.

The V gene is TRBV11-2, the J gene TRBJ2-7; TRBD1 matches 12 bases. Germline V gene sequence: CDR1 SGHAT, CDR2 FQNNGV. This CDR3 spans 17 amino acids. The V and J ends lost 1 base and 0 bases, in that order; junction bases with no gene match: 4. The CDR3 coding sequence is TGTGCCAGCAGCTTAGCCGGGACAGGGGGCATCTCCTACGAGCAGTACTTC. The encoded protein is CASSLAGTGGISYEQYF.

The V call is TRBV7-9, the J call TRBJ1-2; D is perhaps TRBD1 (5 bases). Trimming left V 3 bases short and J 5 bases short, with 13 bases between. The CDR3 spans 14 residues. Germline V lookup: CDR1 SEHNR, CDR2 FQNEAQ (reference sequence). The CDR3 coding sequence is TGTGCCAGCAGCTTTCTCGGGACCTGGTATGGCTACACCTTC. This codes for CASSFLGTWYGYTF. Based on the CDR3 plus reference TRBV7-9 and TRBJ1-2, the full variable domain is DTGVSQNPRHKITKRGQNVTFRCDPISEHNRLYWYRQTLGQGPEFLTYFQNEAQLEKSRLLSDRFSAERPKGSFSTLEIQRTEQGDSAMYLCASSFLGTWYGYTFGSGTRLTVV.

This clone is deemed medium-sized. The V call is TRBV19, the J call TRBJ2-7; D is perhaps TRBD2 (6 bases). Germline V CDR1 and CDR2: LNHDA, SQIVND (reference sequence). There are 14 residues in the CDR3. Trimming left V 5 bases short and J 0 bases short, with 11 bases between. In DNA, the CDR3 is TGTGCCAGTAGTGGGGGGACCATCTCCTACGAGCAGTACTTC. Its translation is CASSGGTISYEQYF.

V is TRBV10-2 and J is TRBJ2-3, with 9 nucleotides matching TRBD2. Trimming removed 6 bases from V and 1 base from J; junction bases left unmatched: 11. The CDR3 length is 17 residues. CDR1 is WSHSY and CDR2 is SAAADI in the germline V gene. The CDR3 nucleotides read TGCGCCAGCAGCCTAAAGGGGTTAGCGGGAGGCACAGATACGCAGTATTTT. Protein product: CASSLKGLAGGTDTQYF.

The CDR3 region is CASSLGVGDTQYF. The CDR3 DNA follows: TGTGCCAGCAGCTTGGGGGTCGGCGATACGCAGTATTTT. The V call is TRBV5-4, the J call TRBJ2-3; D is uncertain. V lost 0 bases and J lost 6, with 8 bases in between. The CDR3 runs to 13 residues. Germline values: CDR1 SGHNT, CDR2 YYREEE (reference sequence). Complete variable domain (other parts from reference TRBV5-4 and TRBJ2-3): ETGVTQSPTHLIKTRGQQVTLRCSSQSGHNTVSWYQQALGQGPQFIFQYYREEENGRGNFPPRFSGLQFPNYSSELNVNALELDDSALYLCASSLGVGDTQYFGPGTRLTVL.

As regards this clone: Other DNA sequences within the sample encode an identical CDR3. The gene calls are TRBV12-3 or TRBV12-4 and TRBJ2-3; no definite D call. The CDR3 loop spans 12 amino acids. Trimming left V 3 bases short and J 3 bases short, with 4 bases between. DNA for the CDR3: TGTGCCAGCAGTTTCGGAACAGATACGCAGTATTTT. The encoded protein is CASSFGTDTQYF.

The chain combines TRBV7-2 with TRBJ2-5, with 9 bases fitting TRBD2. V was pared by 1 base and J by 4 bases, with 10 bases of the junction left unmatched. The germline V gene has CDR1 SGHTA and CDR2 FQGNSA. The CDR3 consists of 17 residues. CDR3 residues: CASSLVASGTWVETQYF. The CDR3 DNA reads TGTGCCAGCAGCTTAGTAGCTAGCGGGACGTGGGTAGAGACCCAGTACTTC.

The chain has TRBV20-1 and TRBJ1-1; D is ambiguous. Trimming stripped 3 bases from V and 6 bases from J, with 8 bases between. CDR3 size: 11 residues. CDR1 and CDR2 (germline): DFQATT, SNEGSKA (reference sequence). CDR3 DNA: TGCAGTGCTAGGGATTGGGCTGAAGCTTTCTTT. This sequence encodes CSARDWAEAFF.

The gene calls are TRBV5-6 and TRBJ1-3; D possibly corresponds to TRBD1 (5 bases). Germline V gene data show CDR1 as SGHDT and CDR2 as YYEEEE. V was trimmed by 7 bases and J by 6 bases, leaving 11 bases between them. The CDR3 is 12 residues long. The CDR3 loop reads CASHGGENTIYF. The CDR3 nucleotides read TGTGCCAGCCACGGGGGGGAAAACACCATATATTTT. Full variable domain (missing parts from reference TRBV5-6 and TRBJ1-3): DAGVTQSPTHLIKTRGQQVTLRCSPKSGHDTVSWYQQALGQGPQFIFQYYEEEERQRGNFPDRFSGHQFPNYSSELNVNALLLGDSALYLCASHGGENTIYFGEGSWLTVV.

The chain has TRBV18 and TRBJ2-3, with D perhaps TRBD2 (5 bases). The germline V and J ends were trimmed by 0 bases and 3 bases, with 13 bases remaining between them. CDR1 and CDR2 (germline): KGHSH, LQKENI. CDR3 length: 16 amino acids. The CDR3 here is CASSPPASRKTDTQYF. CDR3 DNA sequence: TGTGCCAGCTCACCACCCGCTAGCCGGAAAACAGATACGCAGTATTTT.

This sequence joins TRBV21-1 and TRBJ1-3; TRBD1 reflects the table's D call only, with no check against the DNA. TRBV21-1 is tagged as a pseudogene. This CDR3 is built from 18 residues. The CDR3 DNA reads TGTGCCAGCAGCAAAGTGGGGGCGCGCATAAGCCGGGGAAACACCATATATTTT. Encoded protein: CASSKVGARISRGNTIYF.